This T cell receptor (beta chain) was profiled in a study of blood T cell repertoires in COVID-19. Study context: Whether acute or convalescent, the COVID-19 samples came from the United States, Italy and Spain.

Using immunoSEQ multiplex PCR, the repertoire was profiled, and TCRdb retains in-frame clones only, with some absent. The table has around 200,000 clones, 86% seen once; the top ten hold about 6.5%. Sequencing used peripheral blood. This TCR came from a woman aged 80 or over in a cohort sampled during active or convalescent COVID-19.

The CDR3 loop reads CASCSNYAGNQPQHF. Here the CDR3 DNA reads TGTGCCAGCTGTTCGAATTATGCGGGCAATCAGCCCCAGCATTTT. The rearrangement links TRBV2 to TRBJ1-5; D is uncertain. The germline gives CDR1 SNHLY, CDR2 FYNNEI. The V gene lost 8 bases and the J gene lost 2 bases, with 16 bases spanning the gap. CDR3 length equals 15 residues. The whole variable domain, remainder taken from reference TRBV2 and TRBJ1-5, is EPEVTQTPSHQVTQMGQEVILRCVPISNHLYFYWYRQILGQKVEFLVSFYNNEISEKSEIFDDQFSVERPDGSNFTLKIRSTKLEDSAMYFCASCSNYAGNQPQHFGDGTRLSIL.